The rows below give T cell receptor beta chains drawn from one sample of a study of shared clonotypes between healthy human individuals. Repertoires were generated with immunoSEQ multiplex PCR, while TCRdb's copy carries only in-frame clones and drops some. Among approximately 2,000,000 clones listed, about nine tenths were seen once. What was sequenced was naive CD4+ T cells from PBMCs. The receptors were gathered from a man between 18 and 29 years old in good health. Some clones in this sample may be carry-over from other donors' samples. The CDR3 runs from the conserved cysteine through the conserved F or W. A D gene is named only where the DNA matches it firmly. The listing skips clone size in some rows; elsewhere it reads once, few, many or a size class.

TRBV5-4,NA,TRBJ1-4,NA,TGTGCCAGCAGCTCTCACCCCACTTCAACTAATGAAAAACTGTTTTTT,CASSSHPTSTNEKLFF
TRBV5-1,NA,TRBJ2-3,NA,TGCGCCAGCAGCTTGTCCCCTCGCCCAACAGATGCGCAGTATTTT,CASSLSPRPTDAQYF
TRBV2,NA,TRBJ1-4,NA,TGTGCCAGACAGGTGGATGAAAAACTGTTTTTT,CARQVDEKLFF
TRBV9,NA,TRBJ2-7,TRBD2,TGTGCCAGCAGCGTAGGACGGGAGGGCTACGAGCAGTACTTC,CASSVGREGYEQYF
TRBV6-5,once,TRBJ2-7,TRBD1,TGTGCCAGCAGTAGGACAGGGGGCGGGTACGAGCAGTACTTC,CASSRTGGGYEQYF
TRBV5-1,NA,TRBJ1-4,NA,TGCGCCAGCAGCCCCTACATCGGGGGGTCTACTAATGAAAAACTGTTTTTT,CASSPYIGGSTNEKLFF
TRBV30,NA,TRBJ2-6,TRBD2,TGTGCCTGGAGGCCAGGTCTAGCGGGGGGCTCTGGGGCCAACGTCCTGACTTTC,CAWRPGLAGGSGANVLTF
TRBV5-1,NA,TRBJ1-2,NA,TGCGCCAGCAGAGAGTTTGTAGGGGCCAACTATGGCTACACCTTC,CASREFVGANYGYTF
TRBV13,NA,TRBJ1-1,NA,TGTGCCAGCAGCTTAGTGCCGGGGGGGAACACTGAAGCTTTCTTT,CASSLVPGGNTEAFF
TRBV5-1,once,TRBJ2-3,NA,TGCGCCACCTCTCTTTACGGTGCCCCGGAAGATACGCAGTATTTT,CATSLYGAPEDTQYF
TRBV19,NA,TRBJ2-7,TRBD1,TGTGCCAGTAGTATCGGGACAGGGACCTACGAGCAGTACTTC,CASSIGTGTYEQYF
TRBV7-2,NA,TRBJ2-1,NA,TGTGCCAGCACCGGGGGCCAGTCTTTGGCTTACAATGAGCAGTTCTTC,CASTGGQSLAYNEQFF
TRBV5-4,once,TRBJ2-3,TRBD2,TGTGCCAGCAGTATTATGGGGGGGGGTACAGATACGCAGTATTTT,CASSIMGGGTDTQYF
TRBV28,NA,TRBJ1-5,TRBD1,TGTGCCAGCAGTTCCGCCAGGGGGTCTTTCCAGCCCCAGCATTTT,CASSSARGSFQPQHF
TRBV10-3,NA,TRBJ1-2,NA,TGTGCCATCAGAGGCAGGGAGGCCTATGGCTACACCTTC,CAIRGREAYGYTF
TRBV10-2,NA,TRBJ2-1,TRBD2,TGCGCCAGCAGTGGGACGGGAGGGCCTTATAATGAGCAGTTCTTC,CASSGTGGPYNEQFF
TRBV4-1,NA,TRBJ2-5,TRBD1,TGCGCCAGCAGCCAAAGGGCAGGGGGTTCGGAGACCCAGTACTTC,CASSQRAGGSETQYF
TRBV5-4,NA,TRBJ2-3,NA,TGTGCCAGCAGCTCCCCGTCGGTAGATACGCAGTATTTT,CASSSPSVDTQYF
TRBV28,NA,TRBJ2-7,TRBD2,TGTGCCAGCAGTTTAGCGGGACTAGCGGGACGGGAGCAGTACTTC,CASSLAGLAGREQYF
TRBV5-1,NA,TRBJ2-7,NA,TGCGCCAGCAGCTTGGCTCCCGACACCTACGAGCAGTACTTC,CASSLAPDTYEQYF
TRBV15,NA,TRBJ1-1,NA,TGTGCCACCAGCAGAGATAGGTGGGCAGAAGCTTTCTTT,CATSRDRWAEAFF
TRBV2,NA,TRBJ1-5,NA,TGTGCCAGCACCGCCGACAGGTTTAGCAATCAGCCCCAGCATTTT,CASTADRFSNQPQHF